This TCR beta chain was found in a study of beta chain features in type 1 diabetes. Concerning this clone itself: Its antigen is undetermined.

Study-level points and caveats: Shorter TCRB CDR3s, moderately but significantly so, marked every one of the four CD4+ subsets in Type 1 diabetes patients. In the patient group, naive, central memory and Treg TCRB repertoires seemed more alike than in the healthy donor group. More deletions and fewer insertions at VDJ junctions were found in patients with type 1 diabetes.

There are 16 residues in the CDR3. Trimming shortened V by 4 bases and J by 3 bases, and 17 bases separated the two germline ends. CDR1 and CDR2 (germline): LGHNA, YSLEER. Investigators reverse transcribed all isolated RNA, so they sequenced expressed TCRB transcripts. TCRdb keeps only in-frame clones here, not all; method: immunoSEQ multiplex PCR. The table has some 350,000 clones, around a tenth seen once. The chain recombines TRBV4-3 with TRBJ2-3; possibly TRBD2 for D (6 bases). The sample taken for sequencing was central memory CD4+ T cells from blood. The receptor was isolated from a man aged 25 to 40 with type 1 diabetes. This CDR3 is CASSRGGTAETDTQYF. DNA of the CDR3: TGCGCCAGCAGCCGCGGCGGGACTGCGGAAACAGATACGCAGTATTTT.